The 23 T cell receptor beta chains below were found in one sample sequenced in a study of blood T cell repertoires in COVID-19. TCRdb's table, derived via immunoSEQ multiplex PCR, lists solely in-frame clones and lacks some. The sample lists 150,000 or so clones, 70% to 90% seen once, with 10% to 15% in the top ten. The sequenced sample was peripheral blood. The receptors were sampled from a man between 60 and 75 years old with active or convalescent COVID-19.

CDR3 amino acids: CASSPGTGGVGYAGELFF. The CDR3 region has the DNA TGTGCCAGCAGTCCCGGGACAGGGGGCGTAGGGTATGCCGGGGAGCTGTTTTTT. The chain uses TRBV11-2 and TRBJ2-2; 12 bases agree with TRBD1. The CDR3 consists of 18 residues. Germline V gene lookup returns CDR1 SGHAT and CDR2 FQNNGV. The V segment lost 6 bases and the J segment 6 bases; nucleotides outside the gene matches: 14.

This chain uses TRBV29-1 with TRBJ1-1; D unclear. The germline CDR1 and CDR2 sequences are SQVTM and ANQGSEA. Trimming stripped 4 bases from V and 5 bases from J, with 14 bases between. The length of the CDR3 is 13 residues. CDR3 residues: CSVVTSRRTEAFF. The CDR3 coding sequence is TGCAGCGTTGTAACCTCTCGGAGAACTGAAGCTTTCTTT. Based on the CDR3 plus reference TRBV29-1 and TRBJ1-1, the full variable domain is SAVISQKPSRDICQRGTSLTIQCQVDSQVTMMFWYRQQPGQSLTLIATANQGSEATYESGFVIDKFPISRPNLTFSTLTVSNMSPEDSSIYLCSVVTSRRTEAFFGQGTRLTVV.

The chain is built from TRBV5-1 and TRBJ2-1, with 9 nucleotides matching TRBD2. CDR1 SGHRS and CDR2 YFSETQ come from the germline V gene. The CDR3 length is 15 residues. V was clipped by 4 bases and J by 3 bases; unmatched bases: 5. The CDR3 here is CASSQTSGIYNEQFF. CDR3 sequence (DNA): TGCGCCAGCAGCCAGACTAGCGGAATCTACAATGAGCAGTTCTTC.

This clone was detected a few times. The CDR3 DNA follows: TGTGCCAGCAGCTTAGGGACACAGGCGCGCTCCTACAATGAGCAGTTCTTC. It codes for CASSLGTQARSYNEQFF. The V and J genes are TRBV11-3 and TRBJ2-1, with D maybe TRBD1 (5 bases). The V and J ends lost 1 base and 0 bases respectively, with 13 bases between them. Per the germline V gene, CDR1 is SGHNT and CDR2 is YENEEA. CDR3 size: 17 residues.

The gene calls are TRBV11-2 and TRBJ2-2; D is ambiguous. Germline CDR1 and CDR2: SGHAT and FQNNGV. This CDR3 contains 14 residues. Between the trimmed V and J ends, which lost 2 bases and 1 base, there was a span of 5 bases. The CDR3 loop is CASSLYRNTGELFF. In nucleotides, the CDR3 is TGTGCCAGCAGCTTATATCGGAACACCGGGGAGCTGTTTTTT.

The CDR3 sequence is CASSDALMRDRGRDIQYF. CDR3 coding DNA: TGTGCCAGCAGTGATGCCCTAATGCGGGACAGGGGGCGAGACATTCAGTACTTC. The rearrangement links TRBV25-1 to TRBJ2-4; TRBD1 matches 12 bases. The germline CDR1 and CDR2 sequences are MGHDK and SYGVNS. The V segment lost 3 bases and the J segment 8 bases; nucleotides outside the gene matches: 14. There are 18 residues in the CDR3.

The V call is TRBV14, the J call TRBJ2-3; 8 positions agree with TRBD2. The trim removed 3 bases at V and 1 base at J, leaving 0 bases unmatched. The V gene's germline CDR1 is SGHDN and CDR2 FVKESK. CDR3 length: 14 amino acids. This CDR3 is CASSQTSGTDTQYF. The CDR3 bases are TGTGCCAGCAGCCAGACTAGCGGCACAGATACGCAGTATTTT.

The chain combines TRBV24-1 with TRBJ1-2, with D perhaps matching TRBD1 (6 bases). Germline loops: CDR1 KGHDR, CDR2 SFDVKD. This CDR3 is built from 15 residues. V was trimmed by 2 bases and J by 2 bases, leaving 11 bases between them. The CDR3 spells CATSDWGTPNYGYTF. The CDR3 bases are TGTGCCACCAGTGATTGGGGGACACCCAACTATGGCTACACCTTC.

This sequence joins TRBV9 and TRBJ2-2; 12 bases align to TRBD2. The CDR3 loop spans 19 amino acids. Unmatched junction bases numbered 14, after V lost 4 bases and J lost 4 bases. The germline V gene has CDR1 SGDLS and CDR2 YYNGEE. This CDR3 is CASSKTSGSVGASTGELFF. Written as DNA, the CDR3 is TGTGCCAGCAGCAAGACTAGCGGGAGTGTAGGAGCCAGCACCGGGGAGCTGTTTTTT.

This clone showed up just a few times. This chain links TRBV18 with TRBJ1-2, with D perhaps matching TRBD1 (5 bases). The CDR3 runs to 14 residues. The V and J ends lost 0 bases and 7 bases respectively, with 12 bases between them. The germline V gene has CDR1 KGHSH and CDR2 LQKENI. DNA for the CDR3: TGTGCCAGCTCACCACCCGGAGGGGTTCGTGGCTACACCTTC. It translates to CASSPPGGVRGYTF.

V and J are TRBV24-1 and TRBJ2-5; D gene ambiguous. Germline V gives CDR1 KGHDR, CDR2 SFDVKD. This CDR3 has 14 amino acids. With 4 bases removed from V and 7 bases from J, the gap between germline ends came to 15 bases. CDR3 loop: CATSEERSIGTQYF. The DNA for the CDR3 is TGTGCCACCAGTGAAGAACGTAGCATCGGGACCCAGTACTTC.

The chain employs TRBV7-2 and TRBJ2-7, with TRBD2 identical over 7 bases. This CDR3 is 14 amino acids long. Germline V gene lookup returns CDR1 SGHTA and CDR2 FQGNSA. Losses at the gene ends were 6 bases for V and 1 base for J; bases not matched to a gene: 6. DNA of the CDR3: TGTGCCAGCAGTAGGGACTACAAGTCCTACGAGCAGTACTTC. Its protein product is CASSRDYKSYEQYF. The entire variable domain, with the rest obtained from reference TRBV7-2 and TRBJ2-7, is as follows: GAGVSQSPSNKVTEKGKDVELRCDPISGHTALYWYRQSLGQGLEFLIYFQGNSAPDKSGLPSDRFSAERTGGSVSTLTIQRTQQEDSAVYLCASSRDYKSYEQYFGPGTRLTVT.

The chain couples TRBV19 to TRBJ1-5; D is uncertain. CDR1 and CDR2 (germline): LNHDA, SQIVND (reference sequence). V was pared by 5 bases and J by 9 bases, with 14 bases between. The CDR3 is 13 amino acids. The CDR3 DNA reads TGTGCCAGTAGTGGCTCGGGGTCTCGGCCCCAGCATTTT. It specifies CASSGSGSRPQHF.

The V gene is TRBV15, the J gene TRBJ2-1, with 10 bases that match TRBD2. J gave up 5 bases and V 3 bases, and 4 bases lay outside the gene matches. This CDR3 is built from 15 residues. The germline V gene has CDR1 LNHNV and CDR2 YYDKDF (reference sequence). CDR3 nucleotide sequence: TGTGCCACCAGCAGGCGGACTAGCGGCAACAATGAGCAGTTCTTC. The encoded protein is CATSRRTSGNNEQFF.

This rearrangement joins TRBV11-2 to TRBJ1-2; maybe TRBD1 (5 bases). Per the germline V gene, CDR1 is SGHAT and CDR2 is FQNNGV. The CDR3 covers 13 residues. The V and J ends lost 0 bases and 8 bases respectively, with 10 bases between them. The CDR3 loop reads CASSLDRDGGYTF. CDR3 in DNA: TGTGCCAGCAGCTTAGACAGGGATGGAGGCTACACCTTC.

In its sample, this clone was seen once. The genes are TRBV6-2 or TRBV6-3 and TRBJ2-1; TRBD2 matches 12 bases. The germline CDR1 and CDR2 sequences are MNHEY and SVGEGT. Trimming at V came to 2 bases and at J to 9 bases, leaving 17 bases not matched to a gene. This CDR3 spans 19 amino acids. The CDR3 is CASSYPLAGGKNPKVEQFF. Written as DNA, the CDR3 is TGTGCCAGCAGTTACCCACTAGCGGGAGGAAAGAACCCCAAAGTTGAGCAGTTCTTC.

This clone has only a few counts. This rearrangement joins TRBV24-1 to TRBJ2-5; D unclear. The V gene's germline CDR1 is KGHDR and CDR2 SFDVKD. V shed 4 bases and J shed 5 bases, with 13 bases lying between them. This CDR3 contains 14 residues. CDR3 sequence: CATSESGLWETQYF. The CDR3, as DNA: TGTGCCACCAGTGAGTCTGGGCTATGGGAGACCCAGTACTTC.

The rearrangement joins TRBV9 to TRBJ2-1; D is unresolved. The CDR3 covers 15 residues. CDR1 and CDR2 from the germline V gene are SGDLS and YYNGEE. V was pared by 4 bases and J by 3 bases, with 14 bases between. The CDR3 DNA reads TGTGCCAGCAGCTTACTGGCGGATCTCTACAATGAGCAGTTCTTC. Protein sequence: CASSLLADLYNEQFF.

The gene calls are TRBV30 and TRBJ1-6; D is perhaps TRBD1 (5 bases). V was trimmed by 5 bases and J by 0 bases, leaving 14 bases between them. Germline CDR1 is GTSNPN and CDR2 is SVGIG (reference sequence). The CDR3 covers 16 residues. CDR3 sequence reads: CAWEETVSSYNSPLHF. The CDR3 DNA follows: TGTGCCTGGGAAGAGACAGTCAGCTCCTATAATTCACCCCTCCACTTT.

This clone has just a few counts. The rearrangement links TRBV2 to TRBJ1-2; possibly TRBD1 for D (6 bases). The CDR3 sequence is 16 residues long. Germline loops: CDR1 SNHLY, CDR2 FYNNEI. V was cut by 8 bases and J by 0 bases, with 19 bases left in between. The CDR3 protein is CASSLPGGATNYGYTF. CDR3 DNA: TGTGCCAGCTCCCTGCCGGGGGGGGCAACTAACTATGGCTACACCTTC.

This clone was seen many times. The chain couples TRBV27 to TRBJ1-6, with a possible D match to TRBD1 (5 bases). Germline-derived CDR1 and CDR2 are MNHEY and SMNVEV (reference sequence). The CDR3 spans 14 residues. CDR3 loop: CTPWDGGNNSPLHF. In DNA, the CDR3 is TGTACCCCTTGGGACGGGGGAAATAATTCACCCCTCCACTTT.

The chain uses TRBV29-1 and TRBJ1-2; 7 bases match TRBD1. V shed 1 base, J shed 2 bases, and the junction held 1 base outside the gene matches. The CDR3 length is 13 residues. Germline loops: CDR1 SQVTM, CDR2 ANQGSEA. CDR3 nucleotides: TGCAGCGTTGAAGGGGGACAGAACTATGGCTACACCTTC. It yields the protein CSVEGGQNYGYTF.

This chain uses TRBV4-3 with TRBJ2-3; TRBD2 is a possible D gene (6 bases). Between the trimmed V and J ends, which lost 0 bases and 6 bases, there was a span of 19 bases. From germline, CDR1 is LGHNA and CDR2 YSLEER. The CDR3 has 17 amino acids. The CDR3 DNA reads TGCGCCAGCAGCCAAGATGGAGATAGTGGGGGGAGGGATACGCAGTATTTT. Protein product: CASSQDGDSGGRDTQYF.